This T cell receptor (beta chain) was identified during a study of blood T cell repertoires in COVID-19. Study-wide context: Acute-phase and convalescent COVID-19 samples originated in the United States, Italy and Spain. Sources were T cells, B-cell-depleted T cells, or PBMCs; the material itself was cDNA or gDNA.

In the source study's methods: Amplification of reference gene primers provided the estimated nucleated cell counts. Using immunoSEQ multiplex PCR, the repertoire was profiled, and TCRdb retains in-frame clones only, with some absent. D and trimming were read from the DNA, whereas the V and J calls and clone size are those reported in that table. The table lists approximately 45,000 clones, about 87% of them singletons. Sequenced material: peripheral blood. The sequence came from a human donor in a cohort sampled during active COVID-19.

CDR3 residues: CASSPDTVSPLHF. In DNA form, the CDR3 reads TGTGCCAGCAGTCCGGACACCGTTTCACCCCTCCACTTT. The genes are TRBV27 and TRBJ1-6, with a possible D match to TRBD1 (5 bases). The germline gives CDR1 MNHEY, CDR2 SMNVEV (reference sequence). This CDR3 spans 13 amino acids. V dropped 5 bases and J dropped 9 bases, with 11 bases sitting between them.